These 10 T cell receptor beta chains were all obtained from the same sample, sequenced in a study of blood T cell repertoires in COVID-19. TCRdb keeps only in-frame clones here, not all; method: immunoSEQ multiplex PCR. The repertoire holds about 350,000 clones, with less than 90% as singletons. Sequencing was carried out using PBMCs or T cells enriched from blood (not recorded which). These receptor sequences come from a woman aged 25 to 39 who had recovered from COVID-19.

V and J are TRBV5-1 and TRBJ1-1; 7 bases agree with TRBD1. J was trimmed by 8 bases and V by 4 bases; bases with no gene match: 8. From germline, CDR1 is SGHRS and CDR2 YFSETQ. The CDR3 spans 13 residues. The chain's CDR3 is CASSEPTGVEAFF. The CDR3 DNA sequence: TGCGCCAGCAGCGAGCCCACAGGGGTGGAAGCTTTCTTT.

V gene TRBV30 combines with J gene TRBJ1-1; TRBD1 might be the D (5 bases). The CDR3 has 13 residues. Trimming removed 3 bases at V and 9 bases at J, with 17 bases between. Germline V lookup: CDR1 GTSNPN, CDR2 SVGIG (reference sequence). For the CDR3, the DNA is TGTGCCTGGAGAGGAAGTGCCGGGACTAAAGCTTTCTTT. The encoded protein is CAWRGSAGTKAFF.

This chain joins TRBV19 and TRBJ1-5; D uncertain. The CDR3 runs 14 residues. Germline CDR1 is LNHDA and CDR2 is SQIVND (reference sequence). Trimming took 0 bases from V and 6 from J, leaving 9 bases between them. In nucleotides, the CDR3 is TGTGCCAGTAGTATAGATCTGACTGGTCAGCCCCAGCATTTT. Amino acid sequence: CASSIDLTGQPQHF.

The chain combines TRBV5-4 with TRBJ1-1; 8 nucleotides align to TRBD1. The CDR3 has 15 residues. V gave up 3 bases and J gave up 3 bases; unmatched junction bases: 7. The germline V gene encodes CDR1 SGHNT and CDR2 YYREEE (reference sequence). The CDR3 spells CASSSRGPGDTEAFF. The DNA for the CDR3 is TGTGCCAGCAGCTCCAGGGGGCCTGGGGACACTGAAGCTTTCTTT.

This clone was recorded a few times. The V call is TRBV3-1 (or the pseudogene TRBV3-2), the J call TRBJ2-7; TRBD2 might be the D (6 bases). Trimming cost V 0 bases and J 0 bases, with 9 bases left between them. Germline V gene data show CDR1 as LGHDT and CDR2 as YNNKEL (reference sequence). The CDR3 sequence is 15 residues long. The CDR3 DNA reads TGTGCCAGCAGCCAAGATGGGGGGACCTCCTACGAGCAGTACTTC. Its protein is CASSQDGGTSYEQYF.

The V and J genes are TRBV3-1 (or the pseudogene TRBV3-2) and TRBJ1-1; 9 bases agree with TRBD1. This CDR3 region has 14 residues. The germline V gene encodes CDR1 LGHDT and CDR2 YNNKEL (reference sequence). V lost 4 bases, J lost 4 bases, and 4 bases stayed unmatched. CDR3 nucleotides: TGTGCCAGCAGCCTTCGACAGGGGGGCACTGAAGCTTTCTTT. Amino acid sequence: CASSLRQGGTEAFF.

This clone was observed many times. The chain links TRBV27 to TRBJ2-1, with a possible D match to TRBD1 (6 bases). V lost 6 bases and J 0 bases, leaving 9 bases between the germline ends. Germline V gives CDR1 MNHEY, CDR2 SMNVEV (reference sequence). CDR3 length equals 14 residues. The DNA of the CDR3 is TGTGCCAGCAGACAGGACAGCTCCTACAATGAGCAGTTCTTC. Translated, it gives CASRQDSSYNEQFF.

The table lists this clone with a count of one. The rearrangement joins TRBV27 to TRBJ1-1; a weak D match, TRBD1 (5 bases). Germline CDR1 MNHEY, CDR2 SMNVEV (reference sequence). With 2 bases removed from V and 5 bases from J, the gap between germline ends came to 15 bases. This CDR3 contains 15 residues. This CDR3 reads CASSLPPGLGTEAFF. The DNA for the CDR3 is TGTGCCAGCAGTTTACCCCCGGGACTGGGGACTGAAGCTTTCTTT.

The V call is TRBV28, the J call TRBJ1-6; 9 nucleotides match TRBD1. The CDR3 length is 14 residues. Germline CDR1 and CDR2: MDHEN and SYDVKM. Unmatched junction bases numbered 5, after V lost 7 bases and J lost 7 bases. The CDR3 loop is CASTTGTGNSPLHF. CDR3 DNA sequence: TGTGCCAGCACCACAGGGACAGGGAATTCACCCCTCCACTTT.

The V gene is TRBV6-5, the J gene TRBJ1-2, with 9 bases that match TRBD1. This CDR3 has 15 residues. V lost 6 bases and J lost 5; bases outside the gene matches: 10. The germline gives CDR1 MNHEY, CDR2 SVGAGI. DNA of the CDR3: TGTGCCAGCAGACAGGGGGCGGCTCAATGGTATGGCTACACCTTC. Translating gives CASRQGAAQWYGYTF.